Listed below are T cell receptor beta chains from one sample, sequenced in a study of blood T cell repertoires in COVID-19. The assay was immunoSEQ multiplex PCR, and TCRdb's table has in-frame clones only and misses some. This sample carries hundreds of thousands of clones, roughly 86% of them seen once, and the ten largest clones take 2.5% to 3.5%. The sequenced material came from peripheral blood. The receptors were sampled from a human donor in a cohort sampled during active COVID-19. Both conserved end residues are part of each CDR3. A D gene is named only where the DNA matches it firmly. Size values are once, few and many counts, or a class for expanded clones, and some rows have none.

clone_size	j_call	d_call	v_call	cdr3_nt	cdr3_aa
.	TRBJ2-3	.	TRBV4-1	TGCGCCAGCAGCCAAGTTTTGGGGCCCGCCGCTGCAGATACGCAGTATTTT	CASSQVLGPAAADTQYF
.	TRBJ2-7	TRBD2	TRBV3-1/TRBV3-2	TGTGCCAGCAGCCCAAGACTAGCGGGCGAGCAGTACTTC	CASSPRLAGEQYF
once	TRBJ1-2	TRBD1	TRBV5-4	TGTGCCAGCAGCGGCCGGGGACAGGAGCGGGCTGGCTACACCTTC	CASSGRGQERAGYTF
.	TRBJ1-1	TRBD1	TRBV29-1	TGCAGCGTTATAGTCAGGGGGACCATCGCTGAAGCTTTCTTT	CSVIVRGTIAEAFF
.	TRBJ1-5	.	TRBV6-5	TGTGCCAGCAGTTACTCGATCAGTCAGCCCCAGCATTTT	CASSYSISQPQHF
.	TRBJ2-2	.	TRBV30	TGTGCCTGGAGGTCCGGGGGGCTAGCGAACACCGGGGAGCTGTTTTTT	CAWRSGGLANTGELFF
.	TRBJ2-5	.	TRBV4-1	TGCGCCAGCAGCCAAGACGGGCAAGAGACCCAGTACTTC	CASSQDGQETQYF
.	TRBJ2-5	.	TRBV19	TGTGCCAGTAGTATGGGTACAGAAATACAAGAGACCCAGTACTTC	CASSMGTEIQETQYF
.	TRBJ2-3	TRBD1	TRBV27	TGTGCCAGCAGCTCAATTCGGGACAGGGAAACGCAGTATTTT	CASSSIRDRETQYF
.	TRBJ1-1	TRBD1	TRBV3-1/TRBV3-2	TGTGCCAGCAGTACTGACAGGGCTGACACTGAAGCTTTCTTT	CASSTDRADTEAFF
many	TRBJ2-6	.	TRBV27	TGTGCCAGCAGGCGGGCCGGTTCTGGGGCCAACGTCCTGACTTTC	CASRRAGSGANVLTF
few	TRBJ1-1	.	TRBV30	TGTGCCTGGAGTGTACTTCACACTGAAGCTTTCTTT	CAWSVLHTEAFF
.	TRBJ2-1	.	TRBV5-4	TGTGCCAGCAGCCGACCGGGTGCCTACAATGAGCAGTTCTTC	CASSRPGAYNEQFF
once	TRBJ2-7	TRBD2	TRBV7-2	TGTGCCAGCAGCTTGGTCGGGGGGACCTACGAGCAGTACTTC	CASSLVGGTYEQYF
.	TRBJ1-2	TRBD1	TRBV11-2	TGTGCCAGCAGCTTAGACGGGACAGCATATGGCTACACCTTC	CASSLDGTAYGYTF
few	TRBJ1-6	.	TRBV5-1	TGCGCCAGCAGCTTGGACTCGAATTCACCCCTCCACTTT	CASSLDSNSPLHF
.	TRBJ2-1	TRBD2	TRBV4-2	TGTGCCAGCAGGAGGGGACTAGCTGGTGAGCAGTTCTTC	CASRRGLAGEQFF
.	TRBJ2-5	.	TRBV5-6	TGTGCCAGCAGCTTGTTAACGGGGGACTGGGCTGGGGCCCAGTACTTC	CASSLLTGDWAGAQYF
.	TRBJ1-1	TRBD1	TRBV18	TGTGCCAGCTCATCTCGGACAGGGACAATCGGGAACACTGAAGCTTTCTTT	CASSSRTGTIGNTEAFF
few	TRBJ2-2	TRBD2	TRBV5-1	TGCGCCAGCAGAGGTACGGGGGGAGGCACCGGGGAGCTGTTTTTT	CASRGTGGGTGELFF
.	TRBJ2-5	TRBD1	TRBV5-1	TGCGCCAGCAGCTTGCAGGGGGCCGCGCGAGAGACCCAGTACTTC	CASSLQGAARETQYF
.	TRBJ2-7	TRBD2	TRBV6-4	TGTGCCAGCAGTGACTCGAAACTAGCGGGAGGATACGAGCAGTACTTC	CASSDSKLAGGYEQYF
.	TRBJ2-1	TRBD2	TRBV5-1	TGCGCCAGCAGCTTGGAATCCCCCCGGCAGCGGGGGCTCGAAAATGAGCAGTTCTTC	CASSLESPRQRGLENEQFF
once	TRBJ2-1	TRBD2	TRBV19	TGTGCCAGTACCTCCAGCGGGGGGGCCTACAATGAGCAGTTCTTC	CASTSSGGAYNEQFF
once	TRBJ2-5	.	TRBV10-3	TGTGCCACCGAGGACAATCAAGAGACCCAGTACTTC	CATEDNQETQYF
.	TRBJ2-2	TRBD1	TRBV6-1	TGTGCCAGCAGTGAAGCTACAGGGGCTCTCTCCGGGGAGCTGTTTTTT	CASSEATGALSGELFF
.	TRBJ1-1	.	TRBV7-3	TGTGCCAGCAGCACCGACAGGAACACTGAAGCTTTCTTT	CASSTDRNTEAFF
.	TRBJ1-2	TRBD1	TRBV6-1	TGTGCCAGCAGTGAAGGGGAGGACAGGGGGGATGGCTACACCTTC	CASSEGEDRGDGYTF
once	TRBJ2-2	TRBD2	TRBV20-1	TGCAGTGCTAGTGATAGCGGGGTCAACACCGGGGAGCTGTTTTTT	CSASDSGVNTGELFF
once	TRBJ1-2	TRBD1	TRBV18	TGTGCCAGCTCACCACTCTCAGGGGGCCTCCTTGGGGAGGGCTACACCTTC	CASSPLSGGLLGEGYTF
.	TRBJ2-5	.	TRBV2	TGTGCCAGCAGTGCCGAGTCACAAGAGACCCAGTACTTC	CASSAESQETQYF
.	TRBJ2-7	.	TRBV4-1	TGCGCCAGCAGCCAAGCGCGGGGTTCCTACGAGCAGTACTTC	CASSQARGSYEQYF
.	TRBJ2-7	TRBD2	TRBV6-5	TGTGCCAGCAGTCGCTCGTTAGCGGGGGGGCAGGAGCAGTACTTC	CASSRSLAGGQEQYF
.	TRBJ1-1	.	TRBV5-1	TGCGCCAGCAGCTTTCAACAGGGGAACACTGAAGCTTTCTTT	CASSFQQGNTEAFF
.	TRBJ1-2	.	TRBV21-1	TGTGCAGGAGCTAACTATGGCTACACCTTC	CAGANYGYTF
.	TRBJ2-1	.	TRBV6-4	TGTGCCAGCAGTGTTAAGGCGGAAGCCTACAATGAGCAGTTCTTC	CASSVKAEAYNEQFF
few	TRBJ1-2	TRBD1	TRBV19	TGTGCCACCCCACTAGACAGGGTAACCTTC	CATPLDRVTF
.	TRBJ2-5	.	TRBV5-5	TGTGCCAGCAGTGTCGACATACAAGAGACCCAGTACTTC	CASSVDIQETQYF
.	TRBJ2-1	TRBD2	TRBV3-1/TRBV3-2	TGTGCCAGCAGCCCCACTAGCGGGGGAGTTGTCGGTGAGCAGTTCTTC	CASSPTSGGVVGEQFF
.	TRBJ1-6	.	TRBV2	TGTGCCAGCAGTGGGCAGGGTAATGGGGCTTCACCCCTCCACTTT	CASSGQGNGASPLHF
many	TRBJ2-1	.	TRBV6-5	TGTGCCAGCAGTCTACAGGGTCATGAGCAGTTCTTC	CASSLQGHEQFF
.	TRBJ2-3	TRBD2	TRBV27	TGTGCCAGCAGTAGGCCGGGACTAGCGGGAGGCAGGGATACGCAGTATTTT	CASSRPGLAGGRDTQYF
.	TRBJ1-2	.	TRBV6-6	TGTGCCAGCAGTTACTCGGTCTGGGGGCAGGGCTACACCTTC	CASSYSVWGQGYTF
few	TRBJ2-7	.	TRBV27	TGTGCCAGCAGTTTATCGAAAGGCGGTACGTACGAGCAGTACTTC	CASSLSKGGTYEQYF